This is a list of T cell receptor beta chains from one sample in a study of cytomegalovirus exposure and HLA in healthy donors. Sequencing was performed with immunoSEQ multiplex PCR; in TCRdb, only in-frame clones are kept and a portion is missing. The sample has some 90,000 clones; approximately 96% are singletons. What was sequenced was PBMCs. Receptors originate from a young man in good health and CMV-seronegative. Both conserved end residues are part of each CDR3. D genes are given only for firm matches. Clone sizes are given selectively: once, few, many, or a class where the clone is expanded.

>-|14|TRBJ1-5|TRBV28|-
CASRSGGLGQPQHF
TGTGCCAGCAGGTCGGGGGGGCTCGGTCAGCCCCAGCATTTT
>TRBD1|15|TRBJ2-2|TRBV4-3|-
CASSQRDSNTGELFF
TGCGCCAGCAGCCAGAGGGACAGTAACACCGGGGAGCTGTTTTTT
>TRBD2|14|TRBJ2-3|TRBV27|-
CASSFLAGTDTQYF
TGTGCCAGCAGTTTCCTAGCGGGTACAGATACGCAGTATTTT
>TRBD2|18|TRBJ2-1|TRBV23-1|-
CASLWSSGRDSSYNEQFF
TGCGCCAGCCTTTGGAGTAGCGGGAGGGACAGCTCCTACAATGAGCAGTTCTTC
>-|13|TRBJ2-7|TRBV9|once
CASSPRGAYEQYF
TGTGCCAGCAGCCCCCGCGGTGCTTACGAGCAGTACTTC
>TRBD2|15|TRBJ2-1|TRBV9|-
CASSVEISGSIEQFF
TGTGCCAGCAGCGTAGAGATTAGCGGGAGTATTGAGCAGTTCTTC
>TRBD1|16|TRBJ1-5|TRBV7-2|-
CASSRSRTGANQPQHF
TGTGCCAGCAGCCGCTCCCGGACAGGGGCCAATCAGCCCCAGCATTTT
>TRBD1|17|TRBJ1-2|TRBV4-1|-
CASSQGLLGTANRGYTF
TGCGCCAGCAGCCAAGGCCTTCTCGGGACAGCGAATCGGGGCTACACCTTC
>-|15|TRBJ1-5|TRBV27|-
CASSLQPGHNQPQHF
TGTGCCAGCAGTCTCCAACCGGGACACAATCAGCCCCAGCATTTT
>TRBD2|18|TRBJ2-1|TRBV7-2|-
CASSSVWTSGRADNEQFF
TGTGCCAGCAGCTCAGTATGGACTAGCGGGAGGGCAGACAATGAGCAGTTCTTC
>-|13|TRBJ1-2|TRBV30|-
CAWSVSVHQGYTF
TGTGCCTGGAGTGTTTCAGTTCATCAGGGCTACACCTTC
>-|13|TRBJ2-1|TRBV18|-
CASLKEEYNEQFF
TGTGCCAGCCTAAAGGAGGAATACAATGAGCAGTTCTTC
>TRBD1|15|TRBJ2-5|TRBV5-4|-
CASSRKDRGQETQYF
TGTGCCAGCAGCCGTAAAGACAGGGGGCAAGAGACCCAGTACTTC
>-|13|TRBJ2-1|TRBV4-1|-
CASSHRISNEQFF
TGCGCCAGCAGCCACAGGATAAGCAATGAGCAGTTCTTC
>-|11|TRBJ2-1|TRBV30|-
CAWSDLYEQFF
TGTGCCTGGAGTGATCTATATGAGCAGTTCTTC
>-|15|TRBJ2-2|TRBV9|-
CASSGGTHYTGELFF
TGTGCCAGCAGCGGGGGGACTCACTACACCGGGGAGCTGTTTTTT
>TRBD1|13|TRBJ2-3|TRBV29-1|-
CSVTGGRRDTQYF
TGCAGCGTTACAGGGGGCCGGAGAGATACGCAGTATTTT
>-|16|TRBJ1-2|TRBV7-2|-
CASSLMTPGGNYGYTF
TGTGCCAGCAGCTTAATGACCCCGGGAGGCAATTATGGCTACACCTTC
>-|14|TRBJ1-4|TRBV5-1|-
CASSLVGGNEKLFF
TGCGCCAGCAGCTTGGTAGGAGGGAATGAAAAACTGTTTTTT
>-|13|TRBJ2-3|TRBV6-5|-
CASSYSPSDTQYF
TGTGCCAGCAGTTACTCTCCTTCAGATACGCAGTATTTT
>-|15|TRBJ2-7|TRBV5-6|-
CASRGRTYRSYEQYF
TGTGCCAGCAGGGGGAGAACGTATAGGTCCTACGAGCAGTACTTC
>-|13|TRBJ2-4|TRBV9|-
CASSYIGEGIQYF
TGTGCCAGCAGCTACATCGGTGAGGGCATTCAGTACTTC
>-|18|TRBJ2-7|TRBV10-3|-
CAISDFQPGTIISYEQYF
TGTGCCATCAGTGACTTTCAACCCGGGACAATTATTTCCTACGAGCAGTACTTC
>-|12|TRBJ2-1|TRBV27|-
CASSATMNEQFF
TGTGCCAGCAGTGCGACAATGAATGAGCAGTTCTTC
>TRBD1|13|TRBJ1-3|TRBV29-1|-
CSVVRDSGNTIYF
TGCAGCGTTGTCCGGGACAGTGGAAACACCATATATTTT
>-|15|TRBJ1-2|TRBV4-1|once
CASSQVGRINYGYTF
TGCGCCAGCAGCCAAGTGGGCAGAATAAACTATGGCTACACCTTC
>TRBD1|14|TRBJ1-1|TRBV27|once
CASSRDRVETEAFF
TGTGCCAGCAGTCGCGACAGGGTAGAAACTGAAGCTTTCTTT
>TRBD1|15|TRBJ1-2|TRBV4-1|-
CASSQEGTVASSYTF
TGCGCCAGCAGCCAAGAGGGGACAGTGGCATCGAGCTACACCTTC
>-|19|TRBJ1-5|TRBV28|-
CASSLLKLRQGKSNQPQHF
TGTGCCAGCAGTTTATTAAAACTGAGGCAGGGAAAAAGCAATCAGCCCCAGCATTTT
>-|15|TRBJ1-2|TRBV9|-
CASSVDPRTDYGYTF
TGTGCCAGCAGCGTAGATCCTAGGACAGATTATGGCTACACCTTC
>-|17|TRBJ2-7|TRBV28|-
CASIGWVGGLGSYEQYF
TGTGCCAGCATAGGCTGGGTGGGGGGACTGGGCTCCTACGAGCAGTACTTC
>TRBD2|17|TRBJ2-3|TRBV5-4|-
CASSWELAGGSTDTQYF
TGTGCCAGCAGCTGGGAACTAGCGGGAGGGAGCACAGATACGCAGTATTTT
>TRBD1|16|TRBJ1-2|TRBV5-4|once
CASSTGQGKGFYGYTF
TGTGCCAGCAGCACGGGACAGGGTAAAGGCTTCTATGGCTACACCTTC
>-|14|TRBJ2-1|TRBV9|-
CASSARGSLNEQFF
TGTGCCAGCAGCGCCCGAGGCAGCCTCAATGAGCAGTTCTTC
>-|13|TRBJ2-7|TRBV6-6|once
CASGLGQSYEQYF
TGTGCCAGCGGCCTAGGACAGTCCTACGAGCAGTACTTC
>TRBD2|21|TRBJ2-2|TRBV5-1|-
CASTPGGPLAGLPIDTGELFF
TGCGCCAGCACCCCGGGGGGTCCCCTAGCGGGACTTCCTATAGACACCGGGGAGCTGTTTTTT
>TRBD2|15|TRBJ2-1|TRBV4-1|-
CASSQREGSGWEQFF
TGCGCCAGCAGTCAGCGGGAGGGCTCCGGTTGGGAGCAGTTCTTC
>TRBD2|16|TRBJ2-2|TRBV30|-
CALNPSGRWNTGELFF
TGTGCCTTGAACCCTAGCGGGAGGTGGAACACCGGGGAGCTGTTTTTT
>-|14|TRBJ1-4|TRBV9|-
CASSVAGENEKLFF
TGTGCCAGCAGCGTAGCTGGGGAGAATGAAAAACTGTTTTTT
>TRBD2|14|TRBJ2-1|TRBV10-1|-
CASSAGLANNEQFF
TGCGCCAGCAGTGCGGGACTAGCGAACAATGAGCAGTTCTTC
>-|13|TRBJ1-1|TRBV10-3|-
CAITEQGNTEAFF
TGTGCCATCACCGAACAGGGGAACACTGAAGCTTTCTTT
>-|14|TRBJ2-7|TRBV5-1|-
CASSLGSSSYEQYF
TGCGCCAGCAGCTTGGGCTCGAGCTCCTACGAGCAGTACTTC
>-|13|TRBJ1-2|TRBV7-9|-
CASSPGHEEGYTF
TGTGCCAGCAGCCCGGGACATGAAGAGGGCTACACCTTC
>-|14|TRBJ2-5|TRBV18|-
CASSPDSGGETQYF
TGTGCCAGCTCACCGGACAGTGGGGGAGAGACCCAGTACTTC
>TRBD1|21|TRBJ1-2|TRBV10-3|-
CAISAKPSRDRFTASNYGYTF
TGTGCCATCAGTGCAAAGCCGTCCCGGGACAGGTTTACGGCCTCTAACTATGGCTACACCTTC
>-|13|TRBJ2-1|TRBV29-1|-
CSVVTATYNEQFF
TGCAGCGTTGTGACAGCTACCTACAATGAGCAGTTCTTC
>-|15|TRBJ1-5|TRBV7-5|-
CARSLTGASNQPQHF
TGTGCCAGAAGCCTTACAGGGGCTAGCAATCAGCCCCAGCATTTT
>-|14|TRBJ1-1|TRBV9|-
CASSVGEGRTEAFF
TGTGCCAGCAGCGTAGGGGAGGGGAGGACTGAAGCTTTCTTT
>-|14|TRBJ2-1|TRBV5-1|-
CASSISGQYNEQFF
TGCGCCAGCAGCATTAGCGGACAATACAATGAGCAGTTCTTC
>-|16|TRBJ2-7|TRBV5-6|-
CASSPNTGDYSYEQYF
TGTGCCAGCAGCCCAAATACGGGGGATTATTCCTACGAGCAGTACTTC
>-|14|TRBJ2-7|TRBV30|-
CAWSLEKGAYEQYF
TGTGCCTGGAGCCTGGAGAAGGGGGCCTACGAGCAGTACTTC
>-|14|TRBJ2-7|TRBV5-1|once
CASSSGLDHYEQYF
TGCGCCAGCAGCTCTGGTCTAGACCATTACGAGCAGTACTTC
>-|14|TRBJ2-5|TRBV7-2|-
CASSLIAYQETQYF
TGTGCCAGCAGCTTAATAGCGTACCAAGAGACCCAGTACTTC
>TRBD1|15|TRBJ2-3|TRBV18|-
CASSPEQGNTDTQYF
TGTGCCAGCTCGCCCGAACAGGGGAACACAGATACGCAGTATTTT
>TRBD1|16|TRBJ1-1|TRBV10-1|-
CASSGGTGGRRTEAFF
TGCGCCAGCAGTGGGGGGACAGGGGGCCGTAGGACTGAAGCTTTCTTT
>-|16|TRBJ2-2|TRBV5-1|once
CASSLFQGKNTGELFF
TGCGCCAGCAGCTTGTTCCAGGGGAAGAACACCGGGGAGCTGTTTTTT
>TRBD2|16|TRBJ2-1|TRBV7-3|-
CASSTASGSSYNEQFF
TGTGCCAGCAGCACCGCTAGCGGGAGCTCCTACAATGAGCAGTTCTTC
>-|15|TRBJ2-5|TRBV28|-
CASSPPFGYQETQYF
TGTGCCAGCAGTCCCCCTTTTGGCTACCAAGAGACCCAGTACTTC
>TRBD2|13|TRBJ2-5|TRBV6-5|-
CASETSGRETQYF
TGTGCCAGCGAGACTAGCGGGAGAGAGACCCAGTACTTC